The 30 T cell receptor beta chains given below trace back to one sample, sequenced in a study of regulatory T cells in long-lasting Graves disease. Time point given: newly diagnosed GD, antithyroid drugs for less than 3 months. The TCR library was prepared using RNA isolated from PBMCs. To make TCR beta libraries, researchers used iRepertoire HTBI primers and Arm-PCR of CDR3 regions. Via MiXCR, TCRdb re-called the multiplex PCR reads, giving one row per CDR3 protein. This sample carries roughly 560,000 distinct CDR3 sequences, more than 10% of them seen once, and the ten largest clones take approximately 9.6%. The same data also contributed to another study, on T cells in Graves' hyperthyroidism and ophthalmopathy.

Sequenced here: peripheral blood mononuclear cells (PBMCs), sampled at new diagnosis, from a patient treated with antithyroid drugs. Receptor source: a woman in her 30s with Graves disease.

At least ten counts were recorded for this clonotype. The CDR3 loop is CASSLGRTANTEAFF. CDR3 DNA sequence: TGTGCCAGCAGCTTAGGGAGGACAGCGAACACTGAAGCTTTCTTT. The genes are TRBV7-9 and TRBJ1-1, with a possible D match to TRBD1 (6 bases). V was pared by 1 base and J by 1 base, with 10 bases between. This CDR3 is built from 15 residues. Germline loops: CDR1 SEHNR, CDR2 FQNEAQ (reference sequence).

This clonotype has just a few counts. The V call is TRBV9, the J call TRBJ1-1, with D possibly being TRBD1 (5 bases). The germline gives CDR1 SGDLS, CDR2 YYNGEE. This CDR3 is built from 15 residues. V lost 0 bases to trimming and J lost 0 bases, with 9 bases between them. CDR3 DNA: TGTGCCAGCAGCGTAGGGGACGGGGTGAACACTGAAGCTTTCTTT. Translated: CASSVGDGVNTEAFF.

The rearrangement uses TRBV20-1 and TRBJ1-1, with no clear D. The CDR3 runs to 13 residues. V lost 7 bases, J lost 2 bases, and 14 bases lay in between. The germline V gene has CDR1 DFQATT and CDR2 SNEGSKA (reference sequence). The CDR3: CSVLGNPNTEAFF. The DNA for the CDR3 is TGCAGTGTCCTCGGGAACCCCAACACTGAAGCTTTCTTT.

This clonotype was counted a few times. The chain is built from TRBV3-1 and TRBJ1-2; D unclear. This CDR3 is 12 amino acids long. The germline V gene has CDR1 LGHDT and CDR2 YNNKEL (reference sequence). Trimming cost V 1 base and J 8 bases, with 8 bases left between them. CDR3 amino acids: CASSQGSRGYTF. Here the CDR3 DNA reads TGTGCCAGCAGCCAAGGGTCCCGGGGCTACACCTTC.

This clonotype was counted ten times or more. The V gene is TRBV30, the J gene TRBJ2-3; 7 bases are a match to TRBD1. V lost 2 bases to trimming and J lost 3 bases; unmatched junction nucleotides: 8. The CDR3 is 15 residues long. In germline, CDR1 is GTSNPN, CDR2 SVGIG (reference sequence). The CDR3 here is CAWSPRQGSTDTQYF. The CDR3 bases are TGTGCCTGGAGTCCAAGACAGGGATCTACAGATACGCAGTATTTT.

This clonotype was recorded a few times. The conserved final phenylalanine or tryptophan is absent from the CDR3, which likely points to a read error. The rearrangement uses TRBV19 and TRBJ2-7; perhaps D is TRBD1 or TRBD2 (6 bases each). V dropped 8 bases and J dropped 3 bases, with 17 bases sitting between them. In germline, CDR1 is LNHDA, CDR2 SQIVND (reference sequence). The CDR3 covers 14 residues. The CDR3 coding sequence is TGTGCCAGTCAAAAGGGGGGACTGAGCTACGAGCAGTACCTC. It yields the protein CASQKGGLSYEQYL.

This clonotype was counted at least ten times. This CDR3 reads CASSLPPMDTQYF. The CDR3 coding sequence is TGCGCCAGCAGCTTGCCCCCGATGGATACGCAGTATTTT. V is TRBV5-1 and J is TRBJ2-3; no clear D gene. This CDR3 comprises 13 residues. CDR1 is SGHRS and CDR2 is YFSETQ in the germline V gene. The V end lost 1 base, the J end lost 6 bases, and 9 bases lay between the germline ends.

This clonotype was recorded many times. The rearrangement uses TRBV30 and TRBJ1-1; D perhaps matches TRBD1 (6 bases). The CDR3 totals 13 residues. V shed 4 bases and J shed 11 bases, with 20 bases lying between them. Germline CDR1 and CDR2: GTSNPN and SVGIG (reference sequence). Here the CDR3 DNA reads TGTGCCTGGAATTATGGGGGCGCATCGAAGGCTTTCTTT. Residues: CAWNYGGASKAFF.

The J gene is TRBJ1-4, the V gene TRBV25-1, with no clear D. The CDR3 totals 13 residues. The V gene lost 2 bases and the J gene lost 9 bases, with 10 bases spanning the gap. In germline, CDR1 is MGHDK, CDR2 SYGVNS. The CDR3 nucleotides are TGTGCCAGCAGTGAAGTACAGAGCAAAAAACTGTTTTTT. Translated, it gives CASSEVQSKKLFF. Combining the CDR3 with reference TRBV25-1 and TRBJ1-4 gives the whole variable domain EADIYQTPRYLVIGTGKKITLECSQTMGHDKMYWYQQDPGMELHLIHYSYGVNSTEKGDLSSESTVSRIRTEHFPLTLESARPSHTSQYLCASSEVQSKKLFFGSGTQLSVL.

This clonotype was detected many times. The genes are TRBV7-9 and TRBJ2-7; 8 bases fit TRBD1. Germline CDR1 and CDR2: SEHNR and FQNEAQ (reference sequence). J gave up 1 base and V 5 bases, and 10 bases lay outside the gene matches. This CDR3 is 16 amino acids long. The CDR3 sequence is CASSGPGQDLSYEQYF. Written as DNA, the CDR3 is TGTGCCAGCAGCGGCCCGGGACAGGACCTTTCCTACGAGCAGTACTTC.

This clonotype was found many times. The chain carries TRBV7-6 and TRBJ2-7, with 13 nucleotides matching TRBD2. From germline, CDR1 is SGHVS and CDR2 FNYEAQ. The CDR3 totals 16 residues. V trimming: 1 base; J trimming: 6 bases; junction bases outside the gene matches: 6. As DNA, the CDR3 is TGTGCCAGCAGCTTAGGACTAGCGGGAGGTCGGTTCGAGCAGTACTTC. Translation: CASSLGLAGGRFEQYF.

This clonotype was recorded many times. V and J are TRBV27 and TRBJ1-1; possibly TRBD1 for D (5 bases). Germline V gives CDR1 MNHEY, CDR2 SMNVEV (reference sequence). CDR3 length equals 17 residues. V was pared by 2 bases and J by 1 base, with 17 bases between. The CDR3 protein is CASSLMGTGGENTEAFF. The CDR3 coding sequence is TGTGCCAGCAGTTTAATGGGGACGGGGGGGGAGAACACTGAAGCTTTCTTT.

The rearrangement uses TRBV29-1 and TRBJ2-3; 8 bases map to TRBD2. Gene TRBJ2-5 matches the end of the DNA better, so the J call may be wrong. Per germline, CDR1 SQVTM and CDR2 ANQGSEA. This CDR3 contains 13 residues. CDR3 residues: CSVRRAGVETQYF. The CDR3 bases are TGCAGCGTTAGGAGAGCGGGAGTCGAGACCCAGTACTTC.

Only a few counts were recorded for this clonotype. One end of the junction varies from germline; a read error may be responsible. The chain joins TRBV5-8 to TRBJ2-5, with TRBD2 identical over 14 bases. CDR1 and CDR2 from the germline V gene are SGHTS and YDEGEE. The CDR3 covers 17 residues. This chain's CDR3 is CASSPGLAGGPQGTQYF. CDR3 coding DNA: TGTGCCAGCAGCCCCGGACTAGCGGGAGGACCTCAAGGGACCCAGTACTTC.

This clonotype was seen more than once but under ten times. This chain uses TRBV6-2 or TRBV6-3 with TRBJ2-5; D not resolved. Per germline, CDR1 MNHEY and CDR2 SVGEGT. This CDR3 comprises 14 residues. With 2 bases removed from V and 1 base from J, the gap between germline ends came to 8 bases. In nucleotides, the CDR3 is TGTGCCAGCAGTTACGTGGGCTCCCAAGAGACCCAGTACTTC. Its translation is CASSYVGSQETQYF.

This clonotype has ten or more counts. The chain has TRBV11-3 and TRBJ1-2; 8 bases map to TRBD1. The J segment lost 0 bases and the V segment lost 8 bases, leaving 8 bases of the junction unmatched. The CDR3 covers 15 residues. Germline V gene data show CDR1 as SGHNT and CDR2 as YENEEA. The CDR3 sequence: CASGGGQGSNYGYTF. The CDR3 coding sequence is TGTGCCAGCGGAGGAGGACAGGGATCTAACTATGGCTACACCTTC.

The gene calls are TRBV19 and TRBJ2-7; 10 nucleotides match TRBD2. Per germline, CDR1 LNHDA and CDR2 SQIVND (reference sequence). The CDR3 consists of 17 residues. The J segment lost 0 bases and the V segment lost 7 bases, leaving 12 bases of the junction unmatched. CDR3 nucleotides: TGTGCCAGTACCCCCCACCCCGCTAGCGGGAGCTCCTACGAGCAGTACTTC. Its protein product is CASTPHPASGSSYEQYF.

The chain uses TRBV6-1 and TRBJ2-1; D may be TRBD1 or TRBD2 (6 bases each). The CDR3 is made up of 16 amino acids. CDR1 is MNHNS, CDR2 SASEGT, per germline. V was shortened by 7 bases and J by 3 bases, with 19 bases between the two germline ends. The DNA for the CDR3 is TGTGCCAGCAACCTAAACCCGGGGGCCTACTACAATGAGCAGTTCTTC. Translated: CASNLNPGAYYNEQFF.

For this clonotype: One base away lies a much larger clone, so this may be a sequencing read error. This CDR3 is CANSPPVGSHSYNEQFF. The CDR3 DNA is TGTGCCAACTCACCACCGGTTGGCAGCCACTCCTACAATGAGCAGTTCTTC. The chain joins TRBV18 to TRBJ2-1; D is ambiguous. This CDR3 is built from 17 residues. Per germline, CDR1 KGHSH and CDR2 LQKENI.

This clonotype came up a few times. CDR3 in DNA: TGTGCCAGCAGCTTAGTGGGCGCCGGAAAGTGGTTGAACACTGAAGCTTTCTTT. It encodes CASSLVGAGKWLNTEAFF. The V gene is TRBV7-2, the J gene TRBJ1-1; D is uncertain. CDR1 and CDR2 from the germline V gene are SGHTA and FQGNSA. The CDR3 is 18 amino acids. V was cut by 1 base and J by 0 bases, with 18 bases left in between.

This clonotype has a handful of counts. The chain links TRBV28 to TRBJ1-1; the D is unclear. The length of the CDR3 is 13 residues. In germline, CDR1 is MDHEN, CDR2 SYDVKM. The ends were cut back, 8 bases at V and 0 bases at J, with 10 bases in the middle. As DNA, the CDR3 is TGTGCCAGCTTGTGGGGATTGAACACTGAAGCTTTCTTT. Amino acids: CASLWGLNTEAFF.

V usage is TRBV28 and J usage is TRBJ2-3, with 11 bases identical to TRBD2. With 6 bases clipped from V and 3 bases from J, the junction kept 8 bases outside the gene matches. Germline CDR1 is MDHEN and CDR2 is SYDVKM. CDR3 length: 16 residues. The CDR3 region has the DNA TGTGCCAGCAGCTCCAGAACTAGCGGGGGAACAGATACGCAGTATTTT. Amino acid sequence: CASSSRTSGGTDTQYF.

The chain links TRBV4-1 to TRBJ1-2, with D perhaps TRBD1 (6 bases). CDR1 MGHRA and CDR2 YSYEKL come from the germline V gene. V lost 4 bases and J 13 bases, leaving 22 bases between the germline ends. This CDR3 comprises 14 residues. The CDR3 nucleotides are TGCGCCAGCAGCCCCCCCGGTCAGGGGCCGGCACGCACCTTC. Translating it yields CASSPPGQGPARTF.

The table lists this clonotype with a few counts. The chain's CDR3 is CATSDTGAPTGELFF. DNA for the CDR3: TGTGCCACCAGTGATACCGGGGCACCCACCGGGGAGCTGTTTTTT. The chain is built from TRBV24-1 and TRBJ2-2; TRBD1 or TRBD2 may be the D gene (5 bases each). The CDR3 has 15 amino acids. In germline, CDR1 is KGHDR, CDR2 SFDVKD. Trimming removed 3 bases from V and 4 bases from J, with 11 bases in between.

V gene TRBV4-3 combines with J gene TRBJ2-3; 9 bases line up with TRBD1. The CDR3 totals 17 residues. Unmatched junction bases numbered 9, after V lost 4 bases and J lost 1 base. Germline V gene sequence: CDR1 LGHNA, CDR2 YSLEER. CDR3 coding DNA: TGCGCCAGCAGCCGCCTCACAGGGGGCGCGGGCACAGATACGCAGTATTTT. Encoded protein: CASSRLTGGAGTDTQYF.

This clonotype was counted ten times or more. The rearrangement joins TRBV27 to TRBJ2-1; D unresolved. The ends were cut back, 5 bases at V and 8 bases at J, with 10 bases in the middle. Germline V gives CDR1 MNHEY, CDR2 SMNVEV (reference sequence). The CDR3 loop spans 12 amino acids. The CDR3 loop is CASSQVRHEQFF. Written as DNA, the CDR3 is TGTGCCAGCAGTCAGGTCAGGCATGAGCAGTTCTTC.

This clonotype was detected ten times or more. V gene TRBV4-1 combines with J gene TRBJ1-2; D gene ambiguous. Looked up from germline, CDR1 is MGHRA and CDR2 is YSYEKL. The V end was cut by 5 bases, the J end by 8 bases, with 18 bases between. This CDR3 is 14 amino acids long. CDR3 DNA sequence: TGCGCCAGCAGCTCCCCAGCTCGAGGTAGCGGCTACACCTTC. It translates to CASSSPARGSGYTF.

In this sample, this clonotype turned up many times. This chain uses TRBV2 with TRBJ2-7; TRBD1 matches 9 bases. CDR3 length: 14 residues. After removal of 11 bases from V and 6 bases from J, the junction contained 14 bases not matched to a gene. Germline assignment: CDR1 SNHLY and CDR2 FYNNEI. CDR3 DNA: TGTGCCGGGATAACCCCGGGACAGGGAAGCGAGCAGTACTTC. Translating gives CAGITPGQGSEQYF.

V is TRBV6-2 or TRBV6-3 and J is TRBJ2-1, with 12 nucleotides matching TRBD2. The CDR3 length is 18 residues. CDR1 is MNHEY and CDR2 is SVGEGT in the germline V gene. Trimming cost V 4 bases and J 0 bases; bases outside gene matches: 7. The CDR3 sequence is CASSSSPSGRGSYNEQFF. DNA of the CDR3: TGTGCCAGCAGTTCAAGCCCTAGCGGGAGGGGCTCCTACAATGAGCAGTTCTTC.

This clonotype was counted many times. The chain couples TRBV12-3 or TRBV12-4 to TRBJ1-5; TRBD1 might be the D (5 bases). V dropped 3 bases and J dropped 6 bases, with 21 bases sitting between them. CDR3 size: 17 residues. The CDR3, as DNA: TGTGCCAGCAGTTTCAGGTCCCTTCGGAGAGGGACTCAGCCCCAGCATTTT. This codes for CASSFRSLRRGTQPQHF.